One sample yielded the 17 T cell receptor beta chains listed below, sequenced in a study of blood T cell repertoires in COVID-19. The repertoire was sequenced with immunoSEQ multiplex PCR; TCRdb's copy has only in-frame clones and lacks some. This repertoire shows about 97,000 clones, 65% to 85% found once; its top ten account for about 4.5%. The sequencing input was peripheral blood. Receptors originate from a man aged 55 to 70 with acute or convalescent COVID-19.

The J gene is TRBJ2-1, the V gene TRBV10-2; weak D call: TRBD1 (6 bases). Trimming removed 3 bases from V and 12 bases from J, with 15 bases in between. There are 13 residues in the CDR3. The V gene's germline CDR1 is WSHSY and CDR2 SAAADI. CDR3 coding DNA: TGCGCCAGCAGTGAAATCCAGGGGATCCGGCAGTTCTTC. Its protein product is CASSEIQGIRQFF.

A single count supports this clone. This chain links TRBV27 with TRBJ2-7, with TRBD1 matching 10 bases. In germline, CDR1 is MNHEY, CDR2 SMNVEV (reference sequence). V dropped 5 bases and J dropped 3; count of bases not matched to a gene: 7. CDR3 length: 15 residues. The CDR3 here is CASSRPGQGNYEQYF. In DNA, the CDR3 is TGTGCCAGCAGTCGACCGGGACAGGGGAACTACGAGCAGTACTTC.

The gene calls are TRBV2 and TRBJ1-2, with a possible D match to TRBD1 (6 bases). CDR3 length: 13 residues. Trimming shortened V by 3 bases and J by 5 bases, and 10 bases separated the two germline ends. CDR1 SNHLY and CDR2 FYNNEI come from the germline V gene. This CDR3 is CASSERGWYGYTF. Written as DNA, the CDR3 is TGTGCCAGCAGTGAGAGGGGGTGGTATGGCTACACCTTC.

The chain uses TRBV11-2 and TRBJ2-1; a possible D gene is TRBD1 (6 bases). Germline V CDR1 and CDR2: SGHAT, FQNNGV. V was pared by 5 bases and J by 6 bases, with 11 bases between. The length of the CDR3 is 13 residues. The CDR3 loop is CASSLRGVNEQFF. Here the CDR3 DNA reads TGTGCCAGCAGCCTCAGGGGAGTCAATGAGCAGTTCTTC. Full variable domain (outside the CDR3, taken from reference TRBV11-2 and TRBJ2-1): EAGVAQSPRYKIIEKRQSVAFWCNPISGHATLYWYQQILGQGPKLLIQFQNNGVVDDSQLPKDRFSAERLKGVDSTLKIQPAKLEDSAVYLCASSLRGVNEQFFGPGTRLTVL.

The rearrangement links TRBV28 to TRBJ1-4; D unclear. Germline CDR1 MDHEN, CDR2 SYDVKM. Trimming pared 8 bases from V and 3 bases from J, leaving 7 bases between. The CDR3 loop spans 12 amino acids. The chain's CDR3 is CASVVANEKLFF. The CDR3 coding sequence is TGTGCCAGCGTGGTAGCTAATGAAAAACTGTTTTTT.

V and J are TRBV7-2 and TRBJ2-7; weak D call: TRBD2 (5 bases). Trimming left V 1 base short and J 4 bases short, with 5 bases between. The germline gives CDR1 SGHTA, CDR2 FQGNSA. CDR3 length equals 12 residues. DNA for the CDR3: TGTGCCAGCAGCTTAGAGCGGTACGAGCAGTACTTC. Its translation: CASSLERYEQYF.

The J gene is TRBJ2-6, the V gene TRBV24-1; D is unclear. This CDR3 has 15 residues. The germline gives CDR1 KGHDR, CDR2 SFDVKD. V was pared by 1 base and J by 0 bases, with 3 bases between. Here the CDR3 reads CATSDFSSGANVLTF. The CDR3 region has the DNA TGTGCCACCAGTGATTTCAGCTCTGGGGCCAACGTCCTGACTTTC.

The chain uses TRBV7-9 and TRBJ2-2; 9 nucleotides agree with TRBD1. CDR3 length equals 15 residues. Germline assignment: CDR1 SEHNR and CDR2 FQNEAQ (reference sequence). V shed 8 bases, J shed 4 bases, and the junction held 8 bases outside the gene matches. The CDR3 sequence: CASERGQGATGELFF. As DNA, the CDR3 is TGTGCCAGCGAGAGGGGACAGGGAGCCACCGGGGAGCTGTTTTTT. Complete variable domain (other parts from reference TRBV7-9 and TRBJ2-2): DTGVSQNPRHKITKRGQNVTFRCDPISEHNRLYWYRQTLGQGPEFLTYFQNEAQLEKSRLLSDRFSAERPKGSFSTLEIQRTEQGDSAMYLCASERGQGATGELFFGEGSRLTVL.

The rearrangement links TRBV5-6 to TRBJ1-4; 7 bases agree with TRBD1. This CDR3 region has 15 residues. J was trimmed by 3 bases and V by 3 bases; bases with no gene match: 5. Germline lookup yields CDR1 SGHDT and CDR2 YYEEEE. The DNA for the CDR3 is TGTGCCAGCAGCTCCCGGGACAGATCTAATGAAAAACTGTTTTTT. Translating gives CASSSRDRSNEKLFF.

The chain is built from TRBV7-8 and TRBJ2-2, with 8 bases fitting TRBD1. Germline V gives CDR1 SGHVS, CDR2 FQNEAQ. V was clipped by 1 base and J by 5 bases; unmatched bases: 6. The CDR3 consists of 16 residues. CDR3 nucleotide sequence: TGTGCCAGCAGCTTAGAGGGACAGGTCAGAACCGGGGAGCTGTTTTTT. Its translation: CASSLEGQVRTGELFF.

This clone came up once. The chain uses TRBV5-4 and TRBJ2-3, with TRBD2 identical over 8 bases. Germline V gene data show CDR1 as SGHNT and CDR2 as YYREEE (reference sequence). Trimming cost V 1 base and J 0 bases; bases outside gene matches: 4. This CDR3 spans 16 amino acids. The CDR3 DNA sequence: TGTGCCAGCAGCTTGCGACAGCGGGGGAGCACAGATACGCAGTATTTT. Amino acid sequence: CASSLRQRGSTDTQYF. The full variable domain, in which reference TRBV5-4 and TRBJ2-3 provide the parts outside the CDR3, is ETGVTQSPTHLIKTRGQQVTLRCSSQSGHNTVSWYQQALGQGPQFIFQYYREEENGRGNFPPRFSGLQFPNYSSELNVNALELDDSALYLCASSLRQRGSTDTQYFGPGTRLTVL.

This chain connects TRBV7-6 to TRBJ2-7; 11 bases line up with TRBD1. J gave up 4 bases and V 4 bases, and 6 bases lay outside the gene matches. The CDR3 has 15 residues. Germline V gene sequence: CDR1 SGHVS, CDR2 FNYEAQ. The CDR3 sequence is CASSYRTGGSYEQYF. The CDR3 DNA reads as TGTGCCAGCAGCTATAGGACAGGGGGCTCTTACGAGCAGTACTTC.

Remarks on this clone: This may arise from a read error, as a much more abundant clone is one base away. The CDR3 nucleotides are TGTGCCAGCAGCTTAGGACTAGCGGCAAACACCGGGGAGCTGTTTTTT. Amino acid sequence: CASSLGLAANTGELFF. V and J are TRBV11-3 and TRBJ2-2; 9 positions agree with TRBD2. The V gene's germline CDR1 is SGHNT and CDR2 YENEEA. The ends lost 1 base at V and 2 bases at J; junction bases unmatched: 2. The CDR3 consists of 16 residues.

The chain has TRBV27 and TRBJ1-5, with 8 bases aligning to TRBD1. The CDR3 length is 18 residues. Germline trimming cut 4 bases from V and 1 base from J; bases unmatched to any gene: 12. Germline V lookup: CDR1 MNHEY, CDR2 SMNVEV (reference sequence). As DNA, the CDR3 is TGTGCCAGCAGTTCCAGGCCCTTGGACAGGGTAAGCAATCAGCCCCAGCATTTT. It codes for CASSSRPLDRVSNQPQHF.

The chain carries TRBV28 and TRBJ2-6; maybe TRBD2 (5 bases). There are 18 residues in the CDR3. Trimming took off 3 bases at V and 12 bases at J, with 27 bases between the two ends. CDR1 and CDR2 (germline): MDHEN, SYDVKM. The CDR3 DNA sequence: TGTGCCAGCAGTTTCTCTTCCAGTTTCACGGGGATCCTTCCCGTCCTGACTTTC. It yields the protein CASSFSSSFTGILPVLTF.

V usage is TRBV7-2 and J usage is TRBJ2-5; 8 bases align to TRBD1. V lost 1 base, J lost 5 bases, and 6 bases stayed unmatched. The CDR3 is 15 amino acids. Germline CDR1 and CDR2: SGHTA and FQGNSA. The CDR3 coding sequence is TGTGCCAGCAGCTTAGGGACAGGGACTTTGGAGACCCAGTACTTC. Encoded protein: CASSLGTGTLETQYF.

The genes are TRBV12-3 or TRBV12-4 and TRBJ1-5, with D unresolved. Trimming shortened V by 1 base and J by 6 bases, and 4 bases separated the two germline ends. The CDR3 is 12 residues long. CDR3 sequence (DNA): TGTGCCAGCAGTTTAGAGCCTCAGCCCCAGCATTTT. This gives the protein CASSLEPQPQHF.